The clone carrying this T cell receptor (beta chain) was seen a single time. The data belong to a study of blood T cell repertoires in COVID-19. The germline V and J ends were trimmed by 5 bases and 7 bases, with 15 bases remaining between them. The CDR3 is 14 amino acids. From germline, CDR1 is SGHTA and CDR2 FQGNSA. Authors' processing steps: Reference gene primer amplification gave estimated nucleated cell counts. TCRdb keeps only in-frame clones here, not all; method: immunoSEQ multiplex PCR. D and trimming come from the DNA, and the V and J calls and clone size come from that table. Of around 82,000 clones detected, about nine tenths appear once; the ten largest clones hold 6% to 7.5%.

The sequencing sample was made of peripheral blood. The origin of this receptor is a human donor in a cohort sampled during active COVID-19. This rearrangement joins TRBV7-2 to TRBJ2-1; D is possibly TRBD1 (7 bases). CDR3 sequence: CASSPLTGRNEQFF. CDR3 DNA: TGTGCCAGCAGCCCCCTGACAGGGAGGAATGAGCAGTTCTTC.